These T cell receptor beta chains were read from a single sample in a study of shared clonotypes between healthy human individuals. Libraries were prepared by immunoSEQ multiplex PCR; TCRdb keeps only in-frame clonotypes and omits some of them. Of some 2,100,000 clones listed, 90% to 95% are singletons. The sequenced sample consisted of naive CD8+ T cells from PBMCs. Receptor source: a man in his late teens or twenties in good health. Some clones in this sample may be carry-over from other donors' samples. CDR3s include the opening cysteine and the closing phenylalanine or tryptophan. Each record gives: clone size, D gene, V gene, J gene, CDR3 DNA, CDR3 protein. D genes are given only for firm matches. Some rows mark clone size as missing; the rest say once, few, many or name a class of expanded clone.

>-|-|TRBV5-1|TRBJ2-7
TGCGCCAGCAGCTTGGCTGAGTGGGCAGTGGAAACCTACGAGCAGTACTTC
CASSLAEWAVETYEQYF
>-|TRBD1|TRBV7-9|TRBJ2-3
TGTGCCAGCAGCTTAGGCCCGGGACAGTCTGCGGAGCCGACAGATACGCAGTATTTT
CASSLGPGQSAEPTDTQYF
>-|-|TRBV27|TRBJ2-3
TGTGCCAGCAGTTTATCGGCGCGGCCACGCACAGATACGCAGTATTTT
CASSLSARPRTDTQYF
>-|-|TRBV2|TRBJ2-7
TGTGCCAGCAGTGAGTGGCGGCCCGACGAGCAGTACTTC
CASSEWRPDEQYF
>-|TRBD1|TRBV7-6|TRBJ2-7
TGTGCCAGCAGCTTAGCCCCGTCGGGACAGGGTCGATCCTACGAGCAGTACTTC
CASSLAPSGQGRSYEQYF
>once|-|TRBV2|TRBJ1-2
TGTGCCAGCAGTGAAAAGGGGCTGAGATATGGCTACACCTTC
CASSEKGLRYGYTF
>-|-|TRBV15|TRBJ2-4
TGTGCCACCAGCAGACCCCCCAGGACTGGCAGAGAAAACATTCAGTACTTC
CATSRPPRTGRENIQYF
>-|-|TRBV6-5|TRBJ2-2
TGTGCCAGCAACTGGGGGGAGGAGAGCGGGGAGCTGTTTTTT
CASNWGEESGELFF
>-|TRBD2|TRBV10-2|TRBJ2-1
TGCGCCAGCAGTGAGGGGACTAGCGGGATCGATGAGCAGTTCTTC
CASSEGTSGIDEQFF
>-|TRBD2|TRBV6-1|TRBJ2-2
TGTGCCAGCAGTGCTAGACTAGCGGGAGACACCGGGGAGCTGTTTTTT
CASSARLAGDTGELFF
>-|-|TRBV9|TRBJ2-7
TGTGCCAGCAGCCCGGAAGGGGACTGGCGCTACGAGCAGTACTTC
CASSPEGDWRYEQYF
>-|-|TRBV19|TRBJ2-3
TGTGCCAGTAGTATAGGTGGCGGGGGCTGGCCCACAGATACGCAGTATTTT
CASSIGGGGWPTDTQYF
>-|-|TRBV7-9|TRBJ1-4
TGTGCCAGCAGCGGGTTGGACAGTGATAATGAAAAACTGTTTTTT
CASSGLDSDNEKLFF
>-|-|TRBV28|TRBJ2-7
TGTGCCAGCAGTGGGGGTCTAGGGAATTACGAGCAGTACTTC
CASSGGLGNYEQYF
>-|TRBD1|TRBV7-9|TRBJ1-1
TGTGCCAGCAGCTTAACAGGGGCAACCGACATGAACACTGAAGCTTTCTTT
CASSLTGATDMNTEAFF
>-|-|TRBV28|TRBJ1-1
TGTGCCAGCAGTACGTTTGCGGGGAACACTGAAGCTTTCTTT
CASSTFAGNTEAFF
>-|TRBD1|TRBV9|TRBJ1-5
TGTGCCAGCAGCGGGGGACAGGGCATAAATCAGCCCCAGCATTTT
CASSGGQGINQPQHF
>-|-|TRBV19|TRBJ1-2
TGTGCCAGTAGTATGTGGGACAACTCCGGCTACACCTTC
CASSMWDNSGYTF
>-|-|TRBV6-5|TRBJ1-1
TGTGCCAGCAGTTACTATGGGAAGAACACTGAAGCTTTCTTT
CASSYYGKNTEAFF
>-|-|TRBV6-4|TRBJ1-1
TGTGCCAGCAGTGATAACCGGGGAGACGGCACTGAAGCTTTCTTT
CASSDNRGDGTEAFF
>-|TRBD2|TRBV29-1|TRBJ2-7
TGCAGCCTCGGGGAGGGTGGCTTC
CSLGEGGF
>-|-|TRBV9|TRBJ1-1
TGTGCCAGCAGCGTTGTCCGGGGAACTGAAGCTTTCTTT
CASSVVRGTEAFF
>once|-|TRBV30|TRBJ1-2
TGTGCCTGGAGTGTCGGGGAAGGAGGGGATGGCTACACCTTC
CAWSVGEGGDGYTF
>once|-|TRBV21-1|TRBJ2-7
TGTGCCAGCATGCTAGTACTAGCGGGAGGGACCGAGCAGTACTTC
CASMLVLAGGTEQYF
>once|-|TRBV4-2|TRBJ1-2
TGTGCCAGCAGCCAAGGGGGGGGAGTAGGTGGCTACACCTTC
CASSQGGGVGGYTF
>-|-|TRBV2|TRBJ2-3
TGTGCCAGCAGTGATCCCTTAGCGGAGGACCTAAAAACAGATACGCAGTATTTT
CASSDPLAEDLKTDTQYF
>once|TRBD1|TRBV9|TRBJ1-2
TGTGCCAGCAGCGTGGGGACAGCCGCCCCGTATGGCTACACCTTC
CASSVGTAAPYGYTF
>-|-|TRBV7-2|TRBJ1-3
TGTGCCAGCAGCTTAGTGGTCCCGAAATACTCTGGAAACACCATATATTTT
CASSLVVPKYSGNTIYF
>-|-|TRBV5-4|TRBJ2-7
TGTGCCAGCAGCTTTCTCGGGGGGCCTGGCGAGCAGTACTTC
CASSFLGGPGEQYF
>-|-|TRBV28|TRBJ2-3
TGTGCCAGCAGTCTGAACCTCAGGACTTCTACTTTT
CASSLNLRTSTF
>-|-|TRBV27|TRBJ2-1
TGTGCCAGCAGTCCACAGATAGGCAATGAGCAGTTCTTC
CASSPQIGNEQFF
>-|-|TRBV4-2|TRBJ2-1
TGTGCCAGCAGCCAGCCCCACCCGGCGGGGAGCTCCTACAATGAGCAGTTCTTC
CASSQPHPAGSSYNEQFF
>-|TRBD2|TRBV4-1|TRBJ2-7
TGCGCCAGCAGCCAAGCCGGGACTACCTCCTACGAGCAGTACTTC
CASSQAGTTSYEQYF
>-|TRBD1|TRBV4-1|TRBJ2-7
TGCGCCAGCAGCCAATCGGACAGGGGGAACGAGCAGTACTTC
CASSQSDRGNEQYF
>-|-|TRBV5-6|TRBJ2-7
TGTGCCAGCAGCTTGGGCAAATTGTACGAGCAGTACTTC
CASSLGKLYEQYF
>once|TRBD1|TRBV11-2|TRBJ1-1
TGTGCCAGCAGCTTTCCAGGGGGGACTGAAGCTTTCTTT
CASSFPGGTEAFF
>-|-|TRBV27|TRBJ2-5
TGTGCCAGCAGTCTGGATAATCAAGAGACCCAGTACTTC
CASSLDNQETQYF
>-|-|TRBV7-2|TRBJ2-1
TGTGCCAGCAGCCCAGCCGCTGTCCGGGAGCTGTACAATGAGCAGTTCTTC
CASSPAAVRELYNEQFF
>-|TRBD1|TRBV11-3|TRBJ2-7
TGTGCCAGCAGCCCCAGGGACAGCAACGAGCAGTACTTC
CASSPRDSNEQYF
>-|-|TRBV6-5|TRBJ1-2
TGTGCCAGCAGTTACTATTGGGGGTCAGACTATGGCTACACCTTC
CASSYYWGSDYGYTF
>-|-|TRBV4-2|TRBJ1-5
TGTGCCAGCAGCCAAGATCGGTGGCTTGGACCCCAGCATTTT
CASSQDRWLGPQHF